A single sample gave rise to the 10 T cell receptor beta chains below, sequenced in a study of cytomegalovirus exposure and HLA in healthy donors. The primer mix had 60 Vbeta and 13 Jbeta primers. Clones were read by immunoSEQ multiplex PCR, and TCRdb kept only the in-frame ones, dropping some. The data show about 160,000 clones, with 70% to 80% seen just once and about a tenth held by the top ten. The sequenced sample was PBMCs. The receptor source for this set is a man younger than 30 in good health and CMV-seropositive.

CDR3 sequence reads: CASTYYSNQPQHF. The CDR3 DNA sequence: TGTGCCAGCACCTACTATAGCAATCAGCCCCAGCATTTT. The chain has TRBV6-1 and TRBJ1-5; D gene ambiguous. In germline, CDR1 is MNHNS, CDR2 SASEGT. The CDR3 extends over 13 amino acids. V lost 7 bases and J 0 bases, leaving 7 bases between the germline ends.

The genes are TRBV4-1 and TRBJ2-7; 8 bases are shared with TRBD1. The V gene's germline CDR1 is MGHRA and CDR2 YSYEKL. The CDR3 covers 15 residues. V dropped 1 base and J dropped 7; count of bases not matched to a gene: 9. The CDR3 DNA reads as TGCGCCAGCAGCCAAGTACCGGACAGGGAACGGGAGCAGTACTTC. This translates into CASSQVPDREREQYF.

The chain carries TRBV9 and TRBJ1-3; TRBD1 matches at 8 bases. V lost 0 bases to trimming and J lost 4 bases; unmatched junction nucleotides: 9. Germline values: CDR1 SGDLS, CDR2 YYNGEE. The length of the CDR3 is 17 residues. CDR3 sequence (DNA): TGTGCCAGCAGCGTAGGGACAGGGCTTTCTACGGGAAACACCATATATTTT. Protein sequence: CASSVGTGLSTGNTIYF.

The rearrangement joins TRBV6-5 to TRBJ1-1; the D gene is possibly TRBD1 (6 bases). The V and J ends lost 6 bases and 5 bases respectively, with 19 bases between them. This CDR3 is built from 15 residues. Germline-derived CDR1 and CDR2 are MNHEY and SVGAGI. The CDR3 sequence is CASRYETGTNTEAFF. CDR3 DNA sequence: TGTGCCAGCAGATATGAAACCGGGACAAATACTGAAGCTTTCTTT.

CDR3 region: CASSAGGQGSGEQYF. The CDR3, as DNA: TGCGCCAGCAGCGCTGGGGGACAGGGGTCGGGCGAGCAGTACTTC. The J gene is TRBJ2-7, the V gene TRBV5-1, with 10 bases lining up with TRBD1. This CDR3 has 15 amino acids. Losses at the gene ends were 4 bases for V and 6 bases for J; bases not matched to a gene: 10. Germline CDR1 reads SGHRS; CDR2 reads YFSETQ.

The chain's CDR3 is CAILIGQANTEAFF. DNA for the CDR3: TGTGCCATCCTAATTGGACAGGCGAACACTGAAGCTTTCTTT. The chain carries TRBV28 and TRBJ1-1, with 7 bases that match TRBD1. The CDR3 sequence is 14 residues long. Trimming removed 10 bases from V and 1 base from J; junction bases left unmatched: 9. Germline assignment: CDR1 MDHEN and CDR2 SYDVKM.

The CDR3 sequence is CASSPPRDRGDGYTF. The CDR3 DNA follows: TGTGCCAGCAGCCCGCCCAGGGACAGGGGGGATGGCTACACCTTC. This chain connects TRBV7-9 to TRBJ1-2; 11 bases line up with TRBD1. The CDR3 contains 15 residues. The V gene's germline CDR1 is SEHNR and CDR2 FQNEAQ (reference sequence). With V trimmed by 5 bases and J by 6 bases, 8 bases remained unmatched.

The chain recombines TRBV4-3 with TRBJ2-1; 11 bases are a match to TRBD2. Germline CDR1 is LGHNA and CDR2 is YSLEER. With V trimmed by 6 bases and J by 0 bases, 1 base remained unmatched. The CDR3 runs to 15 residues. The CDR3 coding sequence is TGCGCCAGCAGGGGGACTAGCGGCTCCTACAATGAGCAGTTCTTC. Translated, it gives CASRGTSGSYNEQFF.

The V call is TRBV19, the J call TRBJ1-2; 8 positions match TRBD1. Germline V gene lookup returns CDR1 LNHDA and CDR2 SQIVND (reference sequence). Losses at the gene ends were 11 bases for V and 7 bases for J; bases not matched to a gene: 18. This CDR3 comprises 15 residues. CDR3 amino acids: CAVVEGTGGLGGYTF. The CDR3 nucleotides are TGTGCCGTCGTCGAGGGTACAGGGGGACTTGGTGGCTACACCTTC.

This clone was picked up a small number of times. The V and J genes are TRBV6-1 and TRBJ2-3; D unresolved. CDR1 and CDR2 from the germline V gene are MNHNS and SASEGT. The CDR3 contains 16 residues. Trimming took off 2 bases at V and 1 base at J, with 13 bases between the two ends. The chain's CDR3 is CASSELPRVGTDTQYF. DNA of the CDR3: TGTGCCAGCAGTGAACTCCCGCGAGTTGGCACAGATACGCAGTATTTT.